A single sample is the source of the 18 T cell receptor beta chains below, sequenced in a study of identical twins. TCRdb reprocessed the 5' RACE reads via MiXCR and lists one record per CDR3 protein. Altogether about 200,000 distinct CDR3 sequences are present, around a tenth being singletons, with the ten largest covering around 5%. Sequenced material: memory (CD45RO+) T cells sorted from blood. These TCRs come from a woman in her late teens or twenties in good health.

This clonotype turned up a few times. The CDR3 here is CASSQVEGDPYEQYF. CDR3 sequence (DNA): TGTGCCAGCAGCCAAGTTGAGGGGGACCCCTACGAGCAGTACTTC. The chain joins TRBV14 to TRBJ2-7, with D tentatively TRBD1 (6 bases). V was trimmed by 1 base and J by 2 bases, leaving 12 bases between them. From germline, CDR1 is SGHDN and CDR2 FVKESK. The CDR3 spans 15 residues. Variable domain in full (rest from reference TRBV14 and TRBJ2-7): EAGVTQFPSHSVIEKGQTVTLRCDPISGHDNLYWYRRVMGKEIKFLLHFVKESKQDESGMPNNRFLAERTGGTYSTLKVQPAELEDSGVYFCASSQVEGDPYEQYFGPGTRLTVT.

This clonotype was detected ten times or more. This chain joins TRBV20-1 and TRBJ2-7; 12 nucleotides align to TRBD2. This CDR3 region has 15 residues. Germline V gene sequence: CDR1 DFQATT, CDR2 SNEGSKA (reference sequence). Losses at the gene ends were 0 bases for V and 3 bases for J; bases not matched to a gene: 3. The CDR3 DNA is TGCAGTGCTAGAGACCGGACTAGCGGGGTCTACGAGCAGTACTTC. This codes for CSARDRTSGVYEQYF.

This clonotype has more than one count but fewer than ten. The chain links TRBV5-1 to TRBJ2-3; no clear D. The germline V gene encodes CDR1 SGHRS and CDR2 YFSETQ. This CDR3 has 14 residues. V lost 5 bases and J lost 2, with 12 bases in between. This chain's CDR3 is CASREDGPTDTQYF. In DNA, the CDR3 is TGCGCCAGCAGGGAAGATGGCCCCACAGATACGCAGTATTTT.

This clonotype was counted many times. The CDR3 bases are TGTGCCACCAGCAGAGGCAGAGAGTCTGGGGCCAACGTCCTGACTTTC. Its protein product is CATSRGRESGANVLTF. V gene TRBV15 combines with J gene TRBJ2-6; D unclear. Germline assignment: CDR1 LNHNV and CDR2 YYDKDF (reference sequence). The CDR3 covers 16 residues. The ends were cut back, 1 base at V and 1 base at J, with 8 bases in the middle.

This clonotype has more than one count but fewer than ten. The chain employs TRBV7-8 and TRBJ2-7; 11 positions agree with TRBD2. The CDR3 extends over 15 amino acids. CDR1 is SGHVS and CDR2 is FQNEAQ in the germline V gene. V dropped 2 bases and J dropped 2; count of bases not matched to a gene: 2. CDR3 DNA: TGTGCCAGCAGCTTAATGACTAGCGGGACCTACGAGCAGTACTTC. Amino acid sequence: CASSLMTSGTYEQYF.

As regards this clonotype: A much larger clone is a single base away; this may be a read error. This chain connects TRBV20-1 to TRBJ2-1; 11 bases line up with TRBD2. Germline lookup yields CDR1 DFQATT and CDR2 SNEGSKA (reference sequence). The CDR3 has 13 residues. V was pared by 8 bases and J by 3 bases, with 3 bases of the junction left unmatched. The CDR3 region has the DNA TGCAGTCCAGGGACTAGCGGCTACAATGAGCAGTTCTTC. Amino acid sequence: CSPGTSGYNEQFF.

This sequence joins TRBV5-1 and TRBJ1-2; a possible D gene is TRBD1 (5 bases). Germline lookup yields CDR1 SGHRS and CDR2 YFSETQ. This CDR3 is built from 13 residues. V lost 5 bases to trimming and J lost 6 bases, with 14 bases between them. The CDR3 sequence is CASRPGPRDGYTF. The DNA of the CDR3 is TGCGCCAGCAGACCGGGACCGCGAGATGGCTACACCTTC.

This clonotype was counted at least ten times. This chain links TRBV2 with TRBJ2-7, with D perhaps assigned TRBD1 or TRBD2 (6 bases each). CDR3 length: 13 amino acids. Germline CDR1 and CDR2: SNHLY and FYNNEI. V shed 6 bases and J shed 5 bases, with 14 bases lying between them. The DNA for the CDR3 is TGTGCCAGCAGAGGATCGGGGGCCAACGAGCAGTACTTC. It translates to CASRGSGANEQYF. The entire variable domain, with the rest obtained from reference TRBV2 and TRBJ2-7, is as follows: EPEVTQTPSHQVTQMGQEVILRCVPISNHLYFYWYRQILGQKVEFLVSFYNNEISEKSEIFDDQFSVERPDGSNFTLKIRSTKLEDSAMYFCASRGSGANEQYFGPGTRLTVT.

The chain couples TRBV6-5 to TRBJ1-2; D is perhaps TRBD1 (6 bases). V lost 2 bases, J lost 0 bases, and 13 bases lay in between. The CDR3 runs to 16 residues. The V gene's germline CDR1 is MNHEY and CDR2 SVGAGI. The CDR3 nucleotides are TGTGCCAGCAGTTACCCCCCAGGGGCGTCTAACTATGGCTACACCTTC. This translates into CASSYPPGASNYGYTF.

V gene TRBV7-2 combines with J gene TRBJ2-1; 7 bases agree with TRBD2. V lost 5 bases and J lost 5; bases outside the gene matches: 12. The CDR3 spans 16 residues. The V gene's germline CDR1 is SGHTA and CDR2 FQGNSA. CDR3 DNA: TGTGCCAGCAGCCGCGTCATCGCAGCGGGGAACAATGAGCAGTTCTTC. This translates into CASSRVIAAGNNEQFF.

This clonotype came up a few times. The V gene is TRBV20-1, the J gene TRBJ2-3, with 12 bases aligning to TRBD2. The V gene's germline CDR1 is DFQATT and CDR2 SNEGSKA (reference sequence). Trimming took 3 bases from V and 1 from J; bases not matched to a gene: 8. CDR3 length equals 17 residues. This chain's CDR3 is CSASASGGAGRTDTQYF. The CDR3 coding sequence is TGCAGTGCTAGTGCTAGCGGGGGGGCAGGGCGCACAGATACGCAGTATTTT.

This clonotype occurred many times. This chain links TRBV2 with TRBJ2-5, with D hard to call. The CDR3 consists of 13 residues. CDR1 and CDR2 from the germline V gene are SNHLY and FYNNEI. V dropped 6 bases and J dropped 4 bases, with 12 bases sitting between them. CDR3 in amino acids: CASRIDIGETQYF. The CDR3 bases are TGTGCCAGCAGGATAGACATTGGAGAGACCCAGTACTTC.

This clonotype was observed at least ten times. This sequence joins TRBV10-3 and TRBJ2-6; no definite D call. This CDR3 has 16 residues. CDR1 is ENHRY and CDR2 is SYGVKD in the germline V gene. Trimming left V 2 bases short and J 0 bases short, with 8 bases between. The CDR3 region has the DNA TGTGCCATCAGTGAGGGGTACTCCTCTGGGGCCAACGTCCTGACTTTC. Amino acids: CAISEGYSSGANVLTF.

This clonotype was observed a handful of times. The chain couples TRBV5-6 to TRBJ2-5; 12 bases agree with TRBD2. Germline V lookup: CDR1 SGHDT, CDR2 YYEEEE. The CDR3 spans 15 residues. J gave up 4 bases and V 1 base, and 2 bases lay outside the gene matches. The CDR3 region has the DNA TGTGCCAGCAGCTTGCTAGCGGGGGGGCGAGAGACCCAGTACTTC. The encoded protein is CASSLLAGGRETQYF.

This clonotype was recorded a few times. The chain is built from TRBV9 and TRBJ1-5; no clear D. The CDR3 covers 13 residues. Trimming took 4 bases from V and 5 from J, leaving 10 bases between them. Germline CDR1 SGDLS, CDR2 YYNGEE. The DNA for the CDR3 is TGTGCCAGCAGCCTACACCCGGATCAGCCCCAGCATTTT. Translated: CASSLHPDQPQHF.

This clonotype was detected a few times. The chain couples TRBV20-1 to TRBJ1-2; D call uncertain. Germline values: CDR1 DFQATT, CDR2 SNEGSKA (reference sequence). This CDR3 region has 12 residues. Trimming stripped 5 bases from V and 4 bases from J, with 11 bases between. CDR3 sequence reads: CSASEGGYGYTF. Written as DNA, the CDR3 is TGCAGTGCTTCGGAGGGTGGCTATGGCTACACCTTC.

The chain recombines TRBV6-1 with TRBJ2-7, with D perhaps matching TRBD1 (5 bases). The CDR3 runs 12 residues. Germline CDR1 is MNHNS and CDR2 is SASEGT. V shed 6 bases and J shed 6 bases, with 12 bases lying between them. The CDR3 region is CASRIRQFEQYF. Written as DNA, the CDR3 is TGTGCCAGCAGAATACGACAGTTCGAGCAGTACTTC.

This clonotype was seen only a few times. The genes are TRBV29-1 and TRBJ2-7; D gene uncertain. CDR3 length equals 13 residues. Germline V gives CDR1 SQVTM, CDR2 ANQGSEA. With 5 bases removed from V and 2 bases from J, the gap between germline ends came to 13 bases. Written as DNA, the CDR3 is TGCAGCGTTCAATCCGGTCCCCCCTACGAGCAGTACTTC. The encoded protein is CSVQSGPPYEQYF.